This T cell receptor beta chain was recorded in a study of blood T cell repertoires in COVID-19. The CDR3 consists of 14 residues. Germline V lookup: CDR1 SGHTA, CDR2 FQGTGA. The ends lost 2 bases at V and 8 bases at J; junction bases unmatched: 6. The table came from immunoSEQ multiplex PCR; TCRdb's copy has only in-frame clones and leaves some out. The data show 350,000 to 400,000 clones, 90% seen once. Specimen: peripheral blood. This sequence originates from a man younger than 35 with active or convalescent COVID-19. The chain links TRBV7-3 to TRBJ1-2; 9 positions agree with TRBD1. DNA of the CDR3: TGTGCCAGCAGCTTAGACAGGGGGTCCTCGGGCTACACCTTC. Encoded protein: CASSLDRGSSGYTF.